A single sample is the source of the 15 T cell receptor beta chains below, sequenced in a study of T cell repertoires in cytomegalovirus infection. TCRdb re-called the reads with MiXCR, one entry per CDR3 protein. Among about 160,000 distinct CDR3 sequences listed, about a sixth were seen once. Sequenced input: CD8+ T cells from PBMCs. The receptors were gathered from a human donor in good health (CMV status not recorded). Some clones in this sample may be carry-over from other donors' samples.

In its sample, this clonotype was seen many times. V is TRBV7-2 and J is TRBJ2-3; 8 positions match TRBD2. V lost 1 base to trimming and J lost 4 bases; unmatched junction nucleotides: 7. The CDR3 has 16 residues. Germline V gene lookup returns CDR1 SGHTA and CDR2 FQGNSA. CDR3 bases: TGTGCCAGCAGCTTAGGGCTAGCGGGTTGGGCAGATACGCAGTATTTT. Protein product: CASSLGLAGWADTQYF.

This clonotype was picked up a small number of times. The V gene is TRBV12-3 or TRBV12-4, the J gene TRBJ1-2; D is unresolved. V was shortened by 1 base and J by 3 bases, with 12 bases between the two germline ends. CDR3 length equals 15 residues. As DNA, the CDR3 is TGTGCCAGCAGTTTAGGCGCTGCCGGGGACTATGGCTACACCTTC. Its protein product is CASSLGAAGDYGYTF.

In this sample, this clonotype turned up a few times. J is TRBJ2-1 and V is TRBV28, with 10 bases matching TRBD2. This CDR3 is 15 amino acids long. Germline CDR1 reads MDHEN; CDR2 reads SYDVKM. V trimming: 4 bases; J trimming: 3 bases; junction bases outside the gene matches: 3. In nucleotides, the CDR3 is TGTGCCAGCAGTTCGGGACTAGCGAGCTACAATGAGCAGTTCTTC. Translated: CASSSGLASYNEQFF. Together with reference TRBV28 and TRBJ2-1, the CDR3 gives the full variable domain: DVKVTQSSRYLVKRTGEKVFLECVQDMDHENMFWYRQDPGLGLRLIYFSYDVKMKEKGDIPEGYSVSREKKERFSLILESASTNQTSMYLCASSSGLASYNEQFFGPGTRLTVL.

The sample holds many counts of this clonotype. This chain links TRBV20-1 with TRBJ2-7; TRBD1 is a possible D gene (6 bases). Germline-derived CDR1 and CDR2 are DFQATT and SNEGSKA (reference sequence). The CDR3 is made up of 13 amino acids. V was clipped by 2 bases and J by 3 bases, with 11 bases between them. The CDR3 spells CSARTGTNYEQYF. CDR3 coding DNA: TGCAGTGCTAGAACCGGGACAAACTACGAGCAGTACTTC.

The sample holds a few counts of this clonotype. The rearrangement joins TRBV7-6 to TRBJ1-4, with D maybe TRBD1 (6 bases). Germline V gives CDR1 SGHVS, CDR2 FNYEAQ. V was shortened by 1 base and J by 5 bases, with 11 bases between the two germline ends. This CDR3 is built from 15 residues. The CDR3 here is CASSLVWGPNEKLFF. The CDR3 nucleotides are TGTGCCAGCAGCTTAGTCTGGGGGCCGAATGAAAAACTGTTTTTT.

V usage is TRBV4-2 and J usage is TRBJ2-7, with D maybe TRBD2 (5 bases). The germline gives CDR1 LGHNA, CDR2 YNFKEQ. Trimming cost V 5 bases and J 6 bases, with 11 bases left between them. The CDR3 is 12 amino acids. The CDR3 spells CASSTGGSEQYF. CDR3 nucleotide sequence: TGTGCCAGCAGCACCGGAGGCTCCGAGCAGTACTTC.

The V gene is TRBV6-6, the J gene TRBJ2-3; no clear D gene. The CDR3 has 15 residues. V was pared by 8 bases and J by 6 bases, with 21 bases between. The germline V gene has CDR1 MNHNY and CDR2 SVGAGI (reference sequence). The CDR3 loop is CASGETESSVDTQYF. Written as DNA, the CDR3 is TGTGCCAGCGGTGAGACGGAGTCATCTGTGGATACGCAGTATTTT.

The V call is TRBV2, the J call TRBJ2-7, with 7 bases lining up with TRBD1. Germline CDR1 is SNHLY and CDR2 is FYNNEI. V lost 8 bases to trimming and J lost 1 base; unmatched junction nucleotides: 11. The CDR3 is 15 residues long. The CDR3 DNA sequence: TGTGCCAGCCGAGACAGGGTCCGGTTTTCCTACGAGCAGTACTTC. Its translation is CASRDRVRFSYEQYF.

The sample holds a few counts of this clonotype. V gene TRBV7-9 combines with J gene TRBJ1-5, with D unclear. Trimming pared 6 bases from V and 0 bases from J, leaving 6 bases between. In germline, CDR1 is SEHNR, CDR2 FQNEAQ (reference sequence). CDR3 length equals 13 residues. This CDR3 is CASRRDSNQPQHF. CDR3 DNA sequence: TGTGCCAGCAGACGGGATAGCAATCAGCCCCAGCATTTT.

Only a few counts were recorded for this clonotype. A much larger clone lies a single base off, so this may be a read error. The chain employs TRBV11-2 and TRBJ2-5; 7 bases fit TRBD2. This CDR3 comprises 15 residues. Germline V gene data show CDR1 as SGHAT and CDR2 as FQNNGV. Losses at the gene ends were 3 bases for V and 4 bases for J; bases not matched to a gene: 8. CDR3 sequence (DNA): TGTGCCAGCAGCTTTCCCCCTAGCGGACGAGAGACCCAGTACTTC. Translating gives CASSFPPSGRETQYF.

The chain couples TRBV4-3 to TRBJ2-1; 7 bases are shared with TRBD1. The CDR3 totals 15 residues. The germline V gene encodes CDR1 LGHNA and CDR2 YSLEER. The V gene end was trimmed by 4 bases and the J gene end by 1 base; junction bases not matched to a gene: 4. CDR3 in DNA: TGCGCCAGCAGCCCCAACAGGGGATCCTACAATGAGCAGTTCTTC. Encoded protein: CASSPNRGSYNEQFF.

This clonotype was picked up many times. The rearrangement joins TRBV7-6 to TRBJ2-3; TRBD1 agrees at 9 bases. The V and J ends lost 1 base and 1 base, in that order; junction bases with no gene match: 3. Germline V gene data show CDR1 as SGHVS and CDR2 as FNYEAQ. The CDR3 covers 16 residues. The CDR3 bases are TGTGCCAGCAGCTTAGGCGGACAGGGGCGCACAGATACGCAGTATTTT. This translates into CASSLGGQGRTDTQYF.

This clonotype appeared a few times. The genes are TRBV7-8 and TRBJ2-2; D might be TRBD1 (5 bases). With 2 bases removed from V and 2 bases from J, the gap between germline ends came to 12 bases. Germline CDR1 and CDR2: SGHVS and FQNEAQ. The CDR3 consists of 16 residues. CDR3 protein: CASSLTTATNTGELFF. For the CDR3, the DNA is TGTGCCAGCAGCTTAACGACAGCTACCAACACCGGGGAGCTGTTTTTT.

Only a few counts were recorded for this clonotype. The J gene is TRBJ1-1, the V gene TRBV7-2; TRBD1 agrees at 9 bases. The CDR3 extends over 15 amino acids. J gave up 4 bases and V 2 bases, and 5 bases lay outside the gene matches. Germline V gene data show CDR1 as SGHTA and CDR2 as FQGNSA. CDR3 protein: CASSLTGGAITEAFF. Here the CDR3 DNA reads TGTGCCAGCAGCTTAACAGGGGGCGCGATCACTGAAGCTTTCTTT. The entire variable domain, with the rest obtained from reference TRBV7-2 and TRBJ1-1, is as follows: GAGVSQSPSNKVTEKGKDVELRCDPISGHTALYWYRQSLGQGLEFLIYFQGNSAPDKSGLPSDRFSAERTGGSVSTLTIQRTQQEDSAVYLCASSLTGGAITEAFFGQGTRLTVV.

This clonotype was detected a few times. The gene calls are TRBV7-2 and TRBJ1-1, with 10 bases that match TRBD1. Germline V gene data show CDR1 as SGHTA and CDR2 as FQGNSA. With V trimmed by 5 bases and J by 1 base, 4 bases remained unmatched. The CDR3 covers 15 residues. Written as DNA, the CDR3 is TGTGCCAGCAGCCTTGACAGGGGGCGGAACACTGAAGCTTTCTTT. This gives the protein CASSLDRGRNTEAFF.